One sample yielded the 22 T cell receptor beta chains listed below, sequenced in a study of tumor and adjacent non-tumor tissue in lung cancer. A modified ARM-PCR protocol with three rounds of nested PCR amplified TCRbeta. MiXCR, applied by TCRdb to the multiplex PCR reads, yields one record per CDR3 protein. The sample has more than 85,000 distinct CDR3 sequences, roughly three fifths seen once. The template was RNA from unsorted bulk tissue. Sequencing was performed on lung tumor tissue. The receptor source for this set is a man between 65 and 85 years old with non-small cell lung cancer.

This clonotype showed up many times. This chain connects TRBV10-2 to TRBJ2-7, with D possibly matching TRBD2 (7 bases). The CDR3 contains 15 residues. Germline lookup yields CDR1 WSHSY and CDR2 SAAADI. The V and J ends lost 5 bases and 2 bases respectively, with 16 bases between them. The CDR3 sequence: CASSFGGGGTYEQYF. CDR3 DNA sequence: TGCGCCAGCAGTTTTGGGGGAGGGGGAACCTACGAGCAGTACTTC.

This clonotype appeared a few times. This chain uses TRBV9 with TRBJ1-4; D is possibly TRBD1 (5 bases). Germline V lookup: CDR1 SGDLS, CDR2 YYNGEE. The CDR3 contains 14 residues. V was pared by 0 bases and J by 8 bases, with 11 bases between. CDR3 DNA: TGTGCCAGCAGCGTAGGGAGGGGAGGAGAAAAACTGTTTTTT. As protein: CASSVGRGGEKLFF.

The chain has TRBV6-6 and TRBJ1-1, with 7 bases aligning to TRBD1. Germline loops: CDR1 MNHNY, CDR2 SVGAGI (reference sequence). J was trimmed by 6 bases and V by 0 bases; bases with no gene match: 1. The CDR3 consists of 13 residues. The CDR3 DNA is TGTGCCAGCAGTTACTCCGGGACAGCTGAAGCTTTCTTT. Translating gives CASSYSGTAEAFF.

On this clonotype: As the CDR3 is not closed by the conserved phenylalanine or tryptophan, this likely results from a read error. The V gene is TRBV29-1, the J gene TRBJ2-5; possibly TRBD2 for D (6 bases). The CDR3 length is 12 residues. Germline CDR1 is SQVTM and CDR2 is ANQGSEA. The CDR3 loop reads CSVVRGQGTQYI. CDR3 nucleotides: TGCAGCGTTGTGCGGGGCCAAGGGACCCAGTACATC.

The chain has TRBV11-1 and TRBJ2-1, with 9 positions matching TRBD2. V dropped 3 bases and J dropped 9; count of bases not matched to a gene: 21. CDR1 is SGHAT, CDR2 FQDESV, per germline (reference sequence). This CDR3 comprises 19 residues. CDR3 residues: CASSFAGQVSGGGAREQFF. The CDR3 DNA is TGTGCCAGCAGCTTCGCGGGGCAGGTTTCTGGCGGGGGGGCGCGTGAGCAGTTCTTC. Based on the CDR3 plus reference TRBV11-1 and TRBJ2-1, the full variable domain is EAEVAQSPRYKITEKSQAVAFWCDPISGHATLYWYRQILGQGPELLVQFQDESVVDDSQLPKDRFSAERLKGVDSTLKIQPAELGDSAMYLCASSFAGQVSGGGAREQFFGPGTRLTVL.

In regard to this clonotype: The junction shows a germline mismatch at one end, possibly a read error. This chain uses TRBV7-7 with TRBJ2-5, with D unclear. The CDR3 consists of 13 residues. The germline CDR1 and CDR2 sequences are SSHAT and FNYEAQ (reference sequence). CDR3 sequence reads: CASSLDPMETQYF. The CDR3, as DNA: TGTGCTAGCAGCTTAGACCCAATGGAGACCCAGTACTTC.

This clonotype was observed a handful of times. This may arise from a read error, as a much more abundant clone is one base away. The gene calls are TRBV6-1 and TRBJ2-7; D unresolved. From germline, CDR1 is MNHNS and CDR2 SASEGT. Trimming removed 9 bases at V and 4 bases at J, with 10 bases between. This CDR3 has 11 residues. The CDR3 sequence is CASQVGYEQYF. In DNA, the CDR3 is TGTGCCAGTCAGGTGGGTTACGAGCAGTACTTC.

To note about this clonotype: The junction departs from the called germline gene at one end, perhaps through a read error. This chain connects TRBV6-5 to TRBJ1-5, with D possibly matching TRBD1 (5 bases). The CDR3 totals 14 residues. From germline, CDR1 is MNHEY and CDR2 SVGAGI. The CDR3 DNA reads as TGTCCCAGCAGCCCCGACGGGGCTAATCAGCCCCAGCATTTT. Its translation: CPSSPDGANQPQHF.

Worth noting for this clonotype: Since the CDR3 does not end with the conserved phenylalanine or tryptophan, this likely comes from a read error. Because the CDR3's place on the DNA is in doubt, the DNA is left out and the CDR3 is given as listed by TCRdb. The J gene is TRBJ1-1, the V gene TRBV10-2; the table's D call, TRBD1, has no DNA check behind it. Germline lookup yields CDR1 WSHSY and CDR2 SAAADI. The CDR3 is made up of 14 amino acids, end residues included. This CDR3 reads CASRRYMGDTEALY.

As to this clonotype: One junction end disagrees with the germline gene, perhaps due to a read error. The chain recombines TRBV4-1 with TRBJ2-4; perhaps TRBD1 as D (6 bases). The CDR3 is 16 amino acids. Germline V gene lookup returns CDR1 MGHRA and CDR2 YSYEKL. The CDR3 protein is CASSRQRTGQEDIQYF. The CDR3 nucleotides read TGTGCCAGCAGCCGACAAAGAACAGGGCAGGAGGACATTCAGTACTTC.

Concerning this clonotype: A junction boundary mismatches the germline segment, possibly from a read error. The J gene is TRBJ2-1, the V gene TRBV29-1, with a weak D call TRBD1 (6 bases). The CDR3 spans 12 residues. Germline CDR1 SQVTM, CDR2 ANQGSEA. CDR3 loop: CSVWDNRNEPFF. CDR3 bases: TGCAGCGTCTGGGACAATCGCAATGAGCCGTTCTTC.

This clonotype has a count of ten or more. The chain has TRBV5-1 and TRBJ2-5; D unclear. Germline V gives CDR1 SGHRS, CDR2 YFSETQ. The CDR3 contains 15 residues. V was trimmed by 0 bases and J by 5 bases, leaving 14 bases between them. DNA of the CDR3: TGCGCCAGCAGCTTGGGGTACGGGCAGTCGGAGACCCAGTACTTC. This sequence encodes CASSLGYGQSETQYF.

A note on this clonotype: This clone may be a read error of a much larger clone one base away. The chain uses TRBV6-2 or TRBV6-3 and TRBJ2-1; D possibly corresponds to TRBD2 (7 bases). CDR3 size: 16 residues. Germline V CDR1 and CDR2: MNHEY, SVGEGT. CDR3 protein: CASSLEAGAPYNELFF. The CDR3 DNA is TGTGCCAGCAGCCTAGAGGCGGGGGCGCCCTACAATGAGCTGTTCTTC.

This clonotype has more than one count but fewer than ten. The junction departs from germline at one end; a sequencing error may be responsible. The chain joins TRBV11-2 to TRBJ2-7; the match to TRBD1 covers 8 bases. The CDR3 length is 16 residues. Per the germline V gene, CDR1 is SGHAT and CDR2 is FQNNGV. DNA for the CDR3: TGTGCTTGCTCCCGACACGAGGACAGGGCATCCTACGAGCAATACTTC. Its protein product is CACSRHEDRASYEQYF. Using reference TRBV11-2 and TRBJ2-7 for the parts outside the CDR3, the full variable domain is EAGVAQSPRYKIIEKRQSVAFWCNPISGHATLYWYQQILGQGPKLLIQFQNNGVVDDSQLPKDRFSAERLKGVDSTLKIQPAKLEDSAVYLCACSRHEDRASYEQYFGPGTRLTVT.

As to this clonotype: A read error may account for a junction end that differs from germline. The chain recombines TRBV4-1 with TRBJ1-2; D gene uncertain. The germline V gene has CDR1 MGHRA and CDR2 YSYEKL. The CDR3 totals 13 residues. The CDR3 protein is CASSQGIRGGYTF. The CDR3 nucleotides are TGCGCCAGCAGCCAAGGGATTCGGGGTGGCTACACCTTT.

As to this clonotype: The junction departs from the called germline gene at one end, perhaps through a read error. This rearrangement joins TRBV7-9 to TRBJ1-2; maybe TRBD1 (5 bases). The CDR3 has 13 residues. Germline V gene sequence: CDR1 SEHNR, CDR2 FQNEAQ (reference sequence). Here the CDR3 reads CTSSFGQGSGYTF. For the CDR3, the DNA is TGTACCAGCAGCTTCGGCCAGGGAAGCGGCTACACCTTC.

Worth noting for this clonotype: One base away lies a much larger clone, so this may be a sequencing read error. V is TRBV29-1 and J is TRBJ2-3; 12 bases are a match to TRBD2. The CDR3 runs to 16 residues. Germline V gives CDR1 SQVTM, CDR2 ANQGSEA. CDR3 in amino acids: CSRRGLAGGRTDMQYF. For the CDR3, the DNA is TGCAGCCGCCGCGGGCTAGCGGGGGGGCGCACAGATATGCAGTATTTT.

Points on this clonotype: A much larger clone differs by one base, so this may be a read error. The CDR3 sequence is CASRTRRDSLYEKYF. Written as DNA, the CDR3 is TGTGCCAGCAGAACTCGCAGGGATTCCCTGTACGAGAAGTACTTC. V is TRBV28 and J is TRBJ2-7; TRBD1 is a possible D gene (5 bases). The CDR3 consists of 15 residues. Germline values: CDR1 MDHEN, CDR2 SYDVKM.

About this clonotype: Lacking the conserved final phenylalanine or tryptophan, this CDR3 likely reflects a read error. Because the CDR3's place on the DNA is in doubt, the DNA is left out and the CDR3 is given as listed by TCRdb. The chain recombines TRBV11-2 with TRBJ2-3. CDR1 is SGHAT and CDR2 is FQNNGV in the germline V gene. The CDR3 comprises 15 residues, both ends counted. CDR3 amino acids: CARSLEGTLRGGRYS.

Comment on this clonotype: It may be a read error: a sequence one base away is much more abundant. CDR3 region: CASSSDAYTGYEQYF. The DNA of the CDR3 is TGTGCCAGCAGCTCGGACGCCTATACCGGCTACGAGCAGTACTTC. This rearrangement joins TRBV5-4 to TRBJ2-7; no reliable D call. CDR3 length: 15 amino acids. CDR1 and CDR2 (germline): SGHNT, YYREEE (reference sequence). Trimming pared 3 bases from V and 3 bases from J, leaving 16 bases between.

With regard to this clonotype: A junction end diverges from the germline sequence, so it may reflect a read error. The V call is TRBV7-8, the J call TRBJ1-1; D possibly corresponds to TRBD1 (5 bases). In germline, CDR1 is SGHVS, CDR2 FQNEAQ. This CDR3 comprises 17 residues. The DNA for the CDR3 is TGCGACAGCAGCCTCCCCGAGGGCCAGTGTATTAACACTGAAGCTATCTTT. Its translation is CDSSLPEGQCINTEAIF.

The genes are TRBV6-5 and TRBJ2-6, with unresolved D. Germline CDR1 MNHEY, CDR2 SVGAGI. The CDR3 loop spans 16 amino acids. With 8 bases removed from V and 0 bases from J, the gap between germline ends came to 14 bases. The CDR3 nucleotides read TGTGCCAGCCCGCGGACGGAGAGCTCTGGGGCCAACGTCCTGACTTTC. This gives the protein CASPRTESSGANVLTF.